This TCR beta chain was sequenced in a study of T cell responses to AZD1222 COVID-19 vaccine. This CDR3 has 16 amino acids. The germline gives CDR1 SGHVS, CDR2 FNYEAQ. J gave up 5 bases and V 1 base, and 7 bases lay outside the gene matches. Turning to this clone: Antigen specificity is unknown.

Study-wide findings and caveats: Vaccination with two AZD1222 doses was followed by a rise in Spike-specific TCR breadth and depth. Per reports, nearly half of all spike-specific TCRs target regions that are unmutated in variants. Donors in the cohort were predominantly white British and more often female, and clonal diversity was possibly underestimated.

Profiled with immunoSEQ multiplex PCR; TCRdb holds only in-frame clones, not every one. Among 100,000 to 150,000 clones listed, about nine tenths were seen once. V gene TRBV7-6 combines with J gene TRBJ2-2; TRBD1 matches at 7 bases. The sequence was obtained from an adult in good health. This sample comprised peripheral blood, obtained on day 0 of MenACWY control vaccination. The CDR3 reads CASSLVEGARTGELFF. CDR3 nucleotide sequence: TGTGCCAGCAGCTTAGTCGAGGGGGCGCGTACCGGGGAGCTGTTTTTT.